This is a list of T cell receptor beta chains from one sample in a study of cytomegalovirus exposure and HLA in healthy donors. The repertoire was sequenced with immunoSEQ multiplex PCR; TCRdb's copy has only in-frame clones and lacks some. The profile covers 130,000 or so clones, with approximately 85% appearing a single time and roughly 0.5% taken by the ten largest. Material: PBMCs. Receptors originate from a woman aged 40 to 50 in good health and CMV-seronegative. Both conserved end residues are part of each CDR3. The D gene is left open where the match is weak. Clone size appears in some rows only: once, few, many, or a class for an expanded clone.

d_call,clone_size,j_call,v_call,cdr3_aa,cdr3_nt
TRBD1,.,TRBJ1-3,TRBV5-1,CASSEGHTGAGNTIYF,TGCGCCAGCAGCGAAGGCCACACAGGGGCAGGAAACACCATATATTTT
.,.,TRBJ1-1,TRBV25-1,CASSVTGNTEAFF,TGTGCCAGCAGTGTAACGGGGAACACTGAAGCTTTCTTT
TRBD1,.,TRBJ2-5,TRBV27,CASSLRTGETQYF,TGTGCCAGCAGTTTAAGGACAGGGGAGACCCAGTACTTC
.,.,TRBJ1-2,TRBV29-1,CSVDYTQGGTGYTF,TGCAGCGTAGACTATACCCAGGGAGGTACTGGCTACACCTTC
TRBD1,.,TRBJ2-7,TRBV7-8,CASSLGGQGSFYEQYF,TGTGCCAGCAGCTTAGGGGGACAGGGATCTTTCTACGAGCAGTACTTC
TRBD2,few,TRBJ2-7,TRBV5-4,CASSRGLAEGNYEQYF,TGTGCCAGCAGCCGAGGACTAGCGGAGGGAAACTACGAGCAGTACTTC
.,.,TRBJ1-2,TRBV7-9,CSSSLGVSGSYGYTF,TGTTCCAGCAGCTTAGGGGTTTCAGGCAGCTATGGCTACACCTTC
.,.,TRBJ2-2,TRBV7-7,CASSYQGLDGELFF,TGTGCTAGCAGTTACCAGGGTTTGGACGGGGAGCTGTTTTTT
.,.,TRBJ2-1,TRBV4-1,CASSQVPLNEQFF,TGCGCCAGCAGCCAAGTTCCCCTCAATGAGCAGTTCTTC
.,.,TRBJ2-1,TRBV28,CASSVAAPGEQFF,TGTGCCAGCAGTGTAGCGGCCCCGGGGGAGCAGTTCTTC
TRBD1,.,TRBJ2-1,TRBV7-6,CASSLTGHEQFF,TGTGCCAGCAGCTTGACAGGGCATGAGCAGTTCTTC
TRBD2,.,TRBJ2-5,TRBV5-4,CASSLRTSGRGETQYF,TGTGCCAGCAGCTTAAGGACTAGCGGGAGAGGGGAGACCCAGTACTTC
.,.,TRBJ2-5,TRBV7-9,CASSFLQETQYF,TGTGCCAGCAGCTTCCTCCAAGAGACCCAGTACTTC
.,.,TRBJ2-1,TRBV5-1,CASSLDPGAHNEQFF,TGCGCCAGCAGCTTGGATCCAGGGGCACACAATGAGCAGTTCTTC
TRBD2,.,TRBJ2-7,TRBV30,CAWSVGVAGGYEQYF,TGTGCCTGGAGTGTAGGGGTAGCGGGAGGGTACGAGCAGTACTTC
.,.,TRBJ2-2,TRBV29-1,CSVRRGWTGELFF,TGCAGCGTTCGGCGGGGATGGACCGGGGAGCTGTTTTTT
.,.,TRBJ1-6,TRBV5-6,CASSFGIREGSPLHF,TGTGCCAGCAGCTTCGGGATCAGGGAGGGGTCACCCCTCCACTTT
.,.,TRBJ2-3,TRBV9,CASSVPGSDTQYF,TGTGCCAGCAGCGTCCCGGGTTCAGATACGCAGTATTTT
.,.,TRBJ2-7,TRBV7-6,CASSLMEGAPYEQYF,TGTGCCAGCAGCTTAATGGAGGGGGCCCCTTACGAGCAGTACTTC
.,.,TRBJ2-7,TRBV5-1,CASSPQGNYEQYF,TGCGCCAGCAGCCCGCAGGGGAATTACGAGCAGTACTTC
TRBD1,.,TRBJ2-7,TRBV9,CASSDDRGFDEQYF,TGTGCCAGCAGCGACGACAGGGGGTTCGACGAGCAGTACTTC
.,.,TRBJ2-3,TRBV28,CASSERDTQYF,TGTGCCAGCAGTGAGCGGGATACGCAGTATTTT
TRBD1,.,TRBJ2-7,TRBV7-9,CSSTTGGYEQYF,TGTTCCAGCACGACAGGGGGTTACGAGCAGTACTTC
.,.,TRBJ1-5,TRBV4-2,CASSQDLGDQPQHF,TGTGCCAGCAGCCAAGATCTGGGAGATCAGCCCCAGCATTTT
TRBD1,.,TRBJ2-6,TRBV5-5,CASSRDRGSGANVLTF,TGTGCCAGCAGCCGGGACAGGGGCTCTGGGGCCAACGTCCTGACTTTC
TRBD1,.,TRBJ2-1,TRBV5-1,CASSLGGTGNYEQFF,TGCGCCAGCAGCTTGGGTGGGACAGGGAACTATGAGCAGTTCTTC
TRBD2,.,TRBJ2-7,TRBV7-2,CASSVLAGEYEQYF,TGTGCCAGCAGCGTGCTAGCGGGAGAATACGAGCAGTACTTC
TRBD1,.,TRBJ2-7,TRBV5-5,CASSPLQGAPNEQYF,TGTGCCAGCAGCCCTCTACAGGGGGCGCCTAACGAGCAGTACTTC
.,.,TRBJ1-5,TRBV7-9,CASSFGSGSNQPQHF,TGTGCCAGCAGCTTTGGATCAGGTTCCAATCAGCCCCAGCATTTT
.,.,TRBJ2-7,TRBV4-2,CASTGPGKYEQYF,TGTGCCAGCACCGGGCCAGGGAAGTACGAGCAGTACTTC
TRBD2,.,TRBJ2-3,TRBV28,CASSEVAGGRWDTQYF,TGTGCCAGCAGTGAAGTGGCGGGAGGGCGGTGGGATACGCAGTATTTT
.,.,TRBJ1-1,TRBV9,CASSVGSRVANTEAFF,TGTGCCAGCAGCGTAGGGAGCAGGGTGGCGAACACTGAAGCTTTCTTT
.,.,TRBJ2-7,TRBV27,CASRTHSGVDYEQYF,TGTGCCAGCAGGACTCATTCAGGGGTCGACTACGAGCAGTACTTC
TRBD2,.,TRBJ2-1,TRBV27,CASSVPRTSGNNEQFF,TGTGCCAGCAGTGTACCTCGGACTAGCGGCAACAATGAGCAGTTCTTC
.,.,TRBJ1-2,TRBV6-1,CASSVLGQGINYGYTF,TGTGCCAGCAGTGTATTAGGGCAGGGGATCAACTATGGCTACACCTTC
TRBD2,.,TRBJ2-3,TRBV10-3,CAIRTHIAGGSTDTQYF,TGTGCCATCAGGACACATATAGCGGGAGGGAGCACAGATACGCAGTATTTT
TRBD1,.,TRBJ1-2,TRBV19,CASSINVGTGGYGYTF,TGTGCCAGTAGTATAAACGTAGGGACAGGGGGCTATGGCTACACCTTC
TRBD2,.,TRBJ2-7,TRBV4-2,CASSQERAAGGLEQYF,TGTGCCAGCAGCCAAGAACGAGCAGCGGGGGGCCTCGAGCAGTACTTC
.,.,TRBJ1-1,TRBV25-1,CASSEGAQRGAAGF,TGTGCCAGCAGTGAAGGTGCTCAACGGGGGGCAGCGGGCTTT
TRBD1,.,TRBJ2-7,TRBV25-1,CASRRQGGISEQYF,TGTGCCAGCAGAAGACAGGGGGGAATAAGCGAGCAGTACTTC
.,.,TRBJ2-7,TRBV10-3,CASGGSDSYEQYF,TGTGCCTCCGGAGGTTCGGACTCCTACGAGCAGTACTTC
.,.,TRBJ2-3,TRBV11-3,CASSLVWGLAADTQYF,TGTGCCAGCAGCTTAGTCTGGGGGCTAGCGGCAGATACGCAGTATTTT
TRBD1,.,TRBJ2-7,TRBV7-2,CASSLRDRGLYEQYF,TGTGCCAGCAGCTTAAGGGACAGGGGTTTATACGAGCAGTACTTC
.,.,TRBJ2-1,TRBV7-2,CASSGGLDSGNAYNEQFF,TGTGCCAGCAGCGGGGGCTTAGACAGCGGGAACGCCTACAATGAGCAGTTCTTC
.,.,TRBJ2-3,TRBV7-9,CASSSAAGGTDTQYF,TGTGCCAGCAGCTCGGCGGCAGGGGGCACAGATACGCAGTATTTT
.,.,TRBJ2-2,TRBV5-4,CASTFGGERTGELFF,TGTGCCAGCACCTTTGGTGGGGAGAGGACCGGGGAGCTGTTTTTT
.,.,TRBJ2-7,TRBV4-2,CASSYSPGVEQYF,TGTGCCAGCAGCTACTCCCCAGGGGTCGAGCAGTACTTC
.,.,TRBJ1-3,TRBV4-1,CASSRPGARATIYF,TGCGCCAGCAGCCGCCCTGGGGCCAGGGCCACCATATATTTT
.,.,TRBJ2-5,TRBV19,CANKDSQETQYF,TGTGCCAACAAGGACAGCCAAGAGACCCAGTACTTC
.,.,TRBJ2-2,TRBV2,CASRWGRGELFF,TGTGCCAGCAGATGGGGGCGGGGGGAGCTGTTTTTT
.,once,TRBJ2-7,TRBV6-1,CASSYLGGAYEQYF,TGTGCCAGCAGTTATCTGGGGGGAGCTTACGAGCAGTACTTC
TRBD1,.,TRBJ1-4,TRBV7-9,CSSSLEGAKEKLFF,TGTTCCAGCAGCTTAGAGGGGGCAAAGGAAAAACTGTTTTTT
TRBD1,.,TRBJ1-2,TRBV11-2,CASSLDNRGNYGYTF,TGTGCCAGCAGCTTAGATAACAGGGGTAACTATGGCTACACCTTC
TRBD2,.,TRBJ2-1,TRBV2,CASSEWISGRNNEQFF,TGTGCCAGCAGTGAATGGATTAGCGGGAGAAACAATGAGCAGTTCTTC
.,.,TRBJ2-1,TRBV12-2,CASRLGLAGMAYNEQFF,TGTGCAAGTCGCCTAGGACTAGCGGGGATGGCCTACAATGAGCAGTTCTTC